This T cell receptor beta chain was observed in a study of cytomegalovirus exposure and HLA in healthy donors. Regarding the study as a whole: Common viral pathogens (according to a later analysis) appeared linked to several of the most significant clusters. Cytomegalovirus association was assigned to approximately 160 TCR beta chains.

The CDR3 runs to 16 residues. The germline CDR1 and CDR2 sequences are SGHKS and YYEKEE (reference sequence). V was clipped by 4 bases and J by 5 bases; unmatched bases: 9. Primers: 60 Vbeta forward and 13 Jbeta reverse. Using immunoSEQ multiplex PCR, the repertoire was profiled, and TCRdb retains in-frame clones only, with some absent. The table has 95,000 to 100,000 clones, around a tenth seen once; the top ten hold 5% to 5.5%. Points on this clone: Its antigen remains unknown.

The sequence was collected from a man aged 45-60 years in good health and CMV-seropositive. Sequencing was performed on PBMCs. The J gene is TRBJ1-3, the V gene TRBV5-5, with TRBD1 matching over 10 bases. The CDR3 DNA sequence: TGTGCCAGCAGCCCGGACCCGGGACAGGGGAGAAACACCATATATTTT. As protein: CASSPDPGQGRNTIYF.